These 26 T cell receptor beta chains share one sample of origin, sequenced in a study of T cell clones after liver transplantation. TCRdb keeps only in-frame clones here, not all; method: immunoSEQ multiplex PCR. The table shows about 68,000 clones, with over 90% occurring only once. Sequences were derived from CD4+ T cells from blood, sampled less than 27 months after liver transplant. Receptors were obtained from a human patient who received a liver transplant. The graft donor may account for some of the T cells.

The chain recombines TRBV4-3 with TRBJ1-4; D is ambiguous. The CDR3 is made up of 14 amino acids. V was pared by 4 bases and J by 7 bases, with 13 bases between. The germline V gene encodes CDR1 LGHNA and CDR2 YSLEER. CDR3 amino acids: CASSPTPDPEKLFF. The CDR3 DNA reads as TGCGCCAGCAGCCCAACACCGGACCCTGAAAAACTGTTTTTT.

The V call is TRBV15, the J call TRBJ2-1, with D unclear. Trimming removed 0 bases from V and 5 bases from J, with 8 bases in between. Germline V gene data show CDR1 as LNHNV and CDR2 as YYDKDF (reference sequence). The CDR3 runs 14 residues. This CDR3 is CATSRDYTNNEQFF. The CDR3 coding sequence is TGTGCCACCAGCAGAGATTACACTAACAATGAGCAGTTCTTC.

This chain joins TRBV21-1 and TRBJ2-1; TRBD2 was called by the table and not checked on the DNA. TRBV21-1 is recorded as a pseudogene. The CDR3 runs 20 residues. CDR3 region: CASSNYPWESSGIPYNEQFF. The CDR3 DNA reads TGTGCCAGCAGCAACTACCCTTGGGAATCTAGCGGAATTCCCTACAATGAGCAGTTCTTC.

J is TRBJ2-7 and V is TRBV5-5, with 10 positions matching TRBD2. The length of the CDR3 is 16 residues. Germline CDR1 is SGHKS and CDR2 is YYEKEE (reference sequence). Trimming removed 4 bases from V and 4 bases from J; junction bases left unmatched: 11. CDR3 in DNA: TGTGCCAGCAGCCCGACTTCCGGGACTAGCGTTTACGAGCAGTACTTC. Protein: CASSPTSGTSVYEQYF.

This chain links TRBV13 with TRBJ2-1, with TRBD2 identical over 9 bases. This CDR3 is 16 amino acids long. The V and J ends lost 5 bases and 4 bases, in that order; junction bases with no gene match: 9. From germline, CDR1 is PRHDT and CDR2 FYEKMQ (reference sequence). The CDR3 reads CASSERVTSGYNEQFF. The CDR3 DNA follows: TGTGCCAGCAGCGAGCGGGTGACTAGCGGATACAATGAGCAGTTCTTC.

The CDR3 loop is CASSEVGGAGQPQHF. CDR3 coding DNA: TGTGCCAGCAGTGAAGTCGGGGGGGCCGGTCAGCCCCAGCATTTT. The rearrangement links TRBV6-4 to TRBJ1-5, with D possibly matching TRBD1 (6 bases). Trimming cost V 3 bases and J 6 bases, with 15 bases left between them. This CDR3 region has 15 residues. Germline values: CDR1 MRHNA, CDR2 SNTAGT.

This sequence joins TRBV11-2 and TRBJ2-1, with 8 positions matching TRBD2. The germline V gene encodes CDR1 SGHAT and CDR2 FQNNGV. Unmatched junction bases numbered 5, after V lost 7 bases and J lost 0 bases. The CDR3 sequence is 15 residues long. In DNA, the CDR3 is TGTGCCAGCACCCTCAGCGGGAGCTCCTACAATGAGCAGTTCTTC. This gives the protein CASTLSGSSYNEQFF.

The rearrangement joins TRBV2 to TRBJ2-6; 8 nucleotides align to TRBD1. Germline V lookup: CDR1 SNHLY, CDR2 FYNNEI. V trimming: 7 bases; J trimming: 0 bases; junction bases outside the gene matches: 11. This CDR3 has 18 amino acids. The CDR3 here is CASTRGQGLGSGANVLTF. In DNA, the CDR3 is TGTGCCAGCACGCGAGGACAGGGTTTGGGCTCTGGGGCCAACGTCCTGACTTTC.

This clone was detected once. V and J are TRBV6-1 and TRBJ2-5; D possibly corresponds to TRBD1 (6 bases). CDR1 is MNHNS, CDR2 SASEGT, per germline. This CDR3 region has 14 residues. V was clipped by 1 base and J by 6 bases, with 12 bases between them. The CDR3 loop is CASSEVGQGKTQYF. The DNA for the CDR3 is TGTGCCAGCAGTGAAGTGGGGCAGGGGAAGACCCAGTACTTC.

The chain has TRBV29-1 and TRBJ1-5, with 8 bases lining up with TRBD1. CDR3 length: 14 amino acids. Germline V CDR1 and CDR2: SQVTM, ANQGSEA. V was clipped by 4 bases and J by 7 bases; unmatched bases: 9. This CDR3 is CSVAGQGLEQPQHF. The CDR3 DNA is TGCAGCGTTGCAGGACAGGGCTTGGAACAGCCCCAGCATTTT.

This chain connects TRBV5-1 to TRBJ2-7, with 9 positions matching TRBD1. Trimming cost V 3 bases and J 4 bases; bases outside gene matches: 5. Germline CDR1 SGHRS, CDR2 YFSETQ. This CDR3 comprises 14 residues. The CDR3 DNA sequence: TGCGCCAGCAGCTCCGGACAGGGGTATTACGAGCAGTACTTC. Translating gives CASSSGQGYYEQYF. The full variable domain, in which reference TRBV5-1 and TRBJ2-7 provide the parts outside the CDR3, is KAGVTQTPRYLIKTRGQQVTLSCSPISGHRSVSWYQQTPGQGLQFLFEYFSETQRNKGNFPGRFSGRQFSNSRSEMNVSTLELGDSALYLCASSSGQGYYEQYFGPGTRLTVT.

CDR3 in amino acids: CASSIWAVAGPTEQFF. In DNA, the CDR3 is TGTGCCAGTAGTATATGGGCGGTAGCGGGACCAACTGAGCAGTTCTTC. This chain links TRBV19 with TRBJ2-1; 8 positions match TRBD2. This CDR3 region has 16 residues. Germline V CDR1 and CDR2: LNHDA, SQIVND (reference sequence). With 2 bases clipped from V and 9 bases from J, the junction kept 12 bases outside the gene matches.

The V gene is TRBV5-1, the J gene TRBJ1-6; D ambiguous. CDR1 SGHRS and CDR2 YFSETQ come from the germline V gene. The ends were cut back, 1 base at V and 5 bases at J, with 7 bases in the middle. This CDR3 contains 14 residues. The DNA for the CDR3 is TGCGCCAGCAGCTTGAACAGTGATAATTCACCCCTCCACTTT. It translates to CASSLNSDNSPLHF.

This rearrangement joins TRBV6-4 to TRBJ1-2; TRBD1 matches 7 bases. J was trimmed by 6 bases and V by 5 bases; bases with no gene match: 6. The germline V gene encodes CDR1 MRHNA and CDR2 SNTAGT. The CDR3 totals 13 residues. The CDR3 sequence is CASSLTGEDGYTF. The CDR3 DNA is TGTGCCAGCAGTCTAACAGGGGAGGATGGCTACACCTTC.

V usage is TRBV28 and J usage is TRBJ2-7; possible D gene TRBD2, 7 bases. Per the germline V gene, CDR1 is MDHEN and CDR2 is SYDVKM. V was clipped by 11 bases and J by 5 bases, with 16 bases between them. The CDR3 sequence is 12 residues long. The CDR3, as DNA: TGTGCCGGGAGGGGGAATTCCAACGAGCAGTACTTC. Translated: CAGRGNSNEQYF.

CDR3 bases: TGTGCCATCAGTGCCGGACAGGGGGCGCCTGGCTACACCTTC. Amino acid sequence: CAISAGQGAPGYTF. The chain carries TRBV10-3 and TRBJ1-2; 11 positions match TRBD1. CDR3 length equals 14 residues. Germline-derived CDR1 and CDR2 are ENHRY and SYGVKD. V shed 4 bases and J 7 bases; nucleotides not matched to a gene: 5.

V and J are TRBV11-2 and TRBJ1-4; TRBD1 might be the D (6 bases). This CDR3 has 14 residues. CDR1 and CDR2 from the germline V gene are SGHAT and FQNNGV. V was shortened by 2 bases and J by 8 bases, with 12 bases between the two germline ends. Here the CDR3 reads CASSLIGGKEKLFF. The CDR3 DNA reads TGTGCCAGCAGCTTAATAGGGGGGAAAGAAAAACTGTTTTTT.

This clone is a singleton in its sample. The J gene is TRBJ2-7, the V gene TRBV9, with 7 bases lining up with TRBD2. Germline V gene lookup returns CDR1 SGDLS and CDR2 YYNGEE. The CDR3 loop spans 14 amino acids. V dropped 0 bases and J dropped 7; count of bases not matched to a gene: 7. The CDR3, as DNA: TGTGCCAGCAGCGTAGGAACGAGGGAGGGGGAGCAGTACTTC. This encodes CASSVGTREGEQYF.

The V gene is TRBV27, the J gene TRBJ2-7; D gene unclear. The CDR3 is 16 residues long. Germline CDR1 MNHEY, CDR2 SMNVEV (reference sequence). V was pared by 7 bases and J by 5 bases, with 24 bases between. The CDR3 protein is CASISSEPGLSDEQYF. The CDR3, as DNA: TGTGCCAGCATTAGCTCGGAGCCAGGCCTATCAGACGAGCAGTACTTC.

The rearrangement links TRBV9 to TRBJ1-1; a weak D match, TRBD1 (5 bases). CDR1 and CDR2 from the germline V gene are SGDLS and YYNGEE. Trimming left V 4 bases short and J 3 bases short, with 10 bases between. CDR3 length: 13 amino acids. The CDR3 loop reads CASSSRGYTEAFF. Written as DNA, the CDR3 is TGTGCCAGCAGCTCTAGGGGTTACACTGAAGCTTTCTTT.

The chain combines TRBV7-9 with TRBJ2-5; D not resolved. In germline, CDR1 is SEHNR, CDR2 FQNEAQ (reference sequence). V lost 0 bases and J 4 bases, leaving 15 bases between the germline ends. The CDR3 spans 16 residues. CDR3 residues: CASSLAQLGRLETQYF. DNA of the CDR3: TGTGCCAGCAGCTTAGCCCAACTCGGACGGTTAGAGACCCAGTACTTC.

The chain joins TRBV2 to TRBJ2-1; 16 bases agree with TRBD2. This CDR3 has 15 amino acids. Looked up from germline, CDR1 is SNHLY and CDR2 is FYNNEI. After removal of 4 bases from V and 12 bases from J, the junction contained 6 bases not matched to a gene. CDR3 sequence (DNA): TGTGCCAGCAGTGCGGGACTAGCGGGAGGGCCCGGGCAGTTCTTC. It codes for CASSAGLAGGPGQFF.

This rearrangement joins TRBV6-6 to TRBJ2-2, with no clear D. The germline V and J ends were trimmed by 2 bases and 0 bases, with 10 bases remaining between them. This CDR3 contains 16 residues. CDR1 is MNHNY, CDR2 SVGAGI, per germline (reference sequence). CDR3 amino acids: CASSYPSGTNTGELFF. The CDR3 DNA reads as TGTGCCAGCAGTTACCCAAGTGGGACGAACACCGGGGAGCTGTTTTTT.

This sequence joins TRBV5-6 and TRBJ2-2, with D possibly being TRBD2 (6 bases). From germline, CDR1 is SGHDT and CDR2 YYEEEE. Trimming stripped 3 bases from V and 6 bases from J, with 18 bases between. The CDR3 runs 16 residues. The CDR3 nucleotides are TGTGCCAGCAGCTCGATTACACTAGCAACTCCCGGGGAGCTGTTTTTT. It translates to CASSSITLATPGELFF.

The rearrangement joins TRBV5-8 to TRBJ1-5, with D uncertain. The CDR3 is made up of 12 amino acids. The germline CDR1 and CDR2 sequences are SGHTS and YDEGEE. V lost 5 bases and J lost 0, with 3 bases in between. DNA for the CDR3: TGTGCCAGCAGGAATAGCAATCAGCCCCAGCATTTT. This sequence encodes CASRNSNQPQHF.

The chain couples TRBV5-5 to TRBJ1-2, with 8 bases that match TRBD1. V was pared by 2 bases and J by 5 bases, with 2 bases of the junction left unmatched. The CDR3 runs to 13 residues. Germline V gives CDR1 SGHKS, CDR2 YYEKEE (reference sequence). The CDR3 DNA is TGTGCCAGCAGCTTCCAGGGGGCGTATGGCTACACCTTC. Residues: CASSFQGAYGYTF.